This TCR beta chain was profiled in a study of T cells after yellow fever vaccination. Across the study: CD3, CD45RA, CCR7 and CD95 guided sorting of the EM, EMRA, CM and Tscm memory subsets.

MiXCR, run by TCRdb on the 5' RACE reads, gives a single entry per CDR3 protein. Here the sample spans around 50,000 distinct CDR3 sequences, 5% to 7% being singletons. This CDR3 is built from 15 residues. The germline V gene has CDR1 SGHTA and CDR2 FQGNSA. The V end was cut by 0 bases, the J end by 4 bases, with 11 bases between. Study results and limitations: In post-booster samples, most primary-vaccination clones reappeared (under 98% CD4, 88% CD8). Weaker, the secondary response peaked sooner, at day 5 versus 15.

The origin of this receptor is a young man who received the YFV17D yellow fever vaccine. The input for sequencing was PBMCs, either bulk or a sorted T-cell subset (CD4+, CD8+, memory, or dextramer-sorted; not recorded which), taken 45 days after the yellow fever booster vaccination. V gene TRBV7-2 combines with J gene TRBJ2-3; maybe TRBD2 (5 bases). CDR3 in amino acids: CASSLAGVVSDTQYF. The CDR3 DNA reads as TGTGCCAGCAGCTTAGCGGGAGTGGTCTCAGATACGCAGTATTTT.